These 10 T cell receptor beta chains share one sample of origin, sequenced in a study of blood T cell repertoires in COVID-19. The data were produced by immunoSEQ multiplex PCR, yet TCRdb's version contains in-frame clones alone and is incomplete. The data show around 180,000 clones, 70% to 85% seen once. What was sequenced was peripheral blood. These receptors all come from a woman older than 75 with acute or convalescent COVID-19.

This clone is a singleton in its sample. The rearrangement joins TRBV2 to TRBJ2-2, with 11 positions matching TRBD2. After removal of 5 bases from V and 3 bases from J, the junction contained 2 bases not matched to a gene. Germline CDR1 and CDR2: SNHLY and FYNNEI. The CDR3 totals 15 residues. The CDR3 DNA sequence: TGTGCCAGCAGTATACTAGCGGGAGACACCGGGGAGCTGTTTTTT. Amino acid sequence: CASSILAGDTGELFF.

V and J are TRBV14 and TRBJ2-2, with 7 bases that match TRBD1. The length of the CDR3 is 16 residues. V lost 5 bases to trimming and J lost 4 bases; unmatched junction nucleotides: 10. Germline V gene data show CDR1 as SGHDN and CDR2 as FVKESK. In DNA, the CDR3 is TGTGCCAGCAGCAGGGCCGACAGGGCGGGCACCGGGGAGCTGTTTTTT. Encoded protein: CASSRADRAGTGELFF.

The J gene is TRBJ2-1, the V gene TRBV7-2, with 11 bases identical to TRBD2. This CDR3 spans 16 amino acids. CDR1 SGHTA and CDR2 FQGNSA come from the germline V gene. V dropped 1 base and J dropped 6; count of bases not matched to a gene: 5. CDR3 coding DNA: TGTGCCAGCAGCTTAGTTTTAGCGGGGGGGCTCAATGAGCAGTTCTTC. Its translation: CASSLVLAGGLNEQFF.

This chain links TRBV5-4 with TRBJ1-1; perhaps TRBD1 as D (5 bases). The CDR3 totals 15 residues. The germline V gene encodes CDR1 SGHNT and CDR2 YYREEE (reference sequence). The ends were cut back, 6 bases at V and 0 bases at J, with 15 bases in the middle. As DNA, the CDR3 is TGTGCCAGCACCCCGTTTACGGGGGTGAACACTGAAGCTTTCTTT. This encodes CASTPFTGVNTEAFF.

Regarding this clone: The same CDR3 is also encoded by other DNA sequences in this sample. V gene TRBV18 combines with J gene TRBJ2-7; 11 nucleotides align to TRBD1. J lost 1 base, V lost 6 bases, and 5 bases had no gene match. Germline V gene data show CDR1 as KGHSH and CDR2 as LQKENI. This CDR3 is 15 amino acids long. CDR3 coding DNA: TGTGCCAGCTCGCCGGGACAGGGGGTATCCTACGAGCAGTACTTC. Its protein product is CASSPGQGVSYEQYF.

The rearrangement joins TRBV19 to TRBJ1-1; TRBD1 matches at 9 bases. V shed 9 bases and J 5 bases; nucleotides not matched to a gene: 7. This CDR3 has 13 residues. The germline CDR1 and CDR2 sequences are LNHDA and SQIVND (reference sequence). The CDR3 here is CASYRGPGTEAFF. The DNA for the CDR3 is TGTGCCAGCTACAGGGGGCCTGGGACTGAAGCTTTCTTT.

The rearrangement uses TRBV4-3 and TRBJ1-2; D call uncertain. V lost 0 bases, J lost 3 bases, and 5 bases lay in between. The CDR3 spans 13 residues. CDR1 LGHNA and CDR2 YSLEER come from the germline V gene. CDR3 coding DNA: TGCGCCAGCAGCCAAGAGCTACACTATGGCTACACCTTC. This gives the protein CASSQELHYGYTF.

The J gene is TRBJ2-1, the V gene TRBV7-2, with 10 bases matching TRBD2. CDR3 length: 15 residues. The germline CDR1 and CDR2 sequences are SGHTA and FQGNSA. The trim removed 7 bases at V and 7 bases at J, leaving 10 bases unmatched. CDR3 bases: TGTGCCAGCAAACTAGCGGGGTCCTGGGGGAATGAGCAGTTCTTC. Translating gives CASKLAGSWGNEQFF.

The chain is built from TRBV20-1 and TRBJ2-3; D possibly corresponds to TRBD1 (6 bases). V lost 3 bases and J 5 bases, leaving 18 bases between the germline ends. The CDR3 extends over 15 amino acids. The germline V gene encodes CDR1 DFQATT and CDR2 SNEGSKA (reference sequence). The CDR3 sequence: CSASQGSVVGDTQYF. CDR3 in DNA: TGCAGTGCTAGTCAGGGGTCGGTAGTAGGAGATACGCAGTATTTT.

This chain uses TRBV9 with TRBJ2-1, with a weak D call TRBD2 (5 bases). Trimming stripped 0 bases from V and 6 bases from J, with 7 bases between. The CDR3 extends over 13 amino acids. Germline V CDR1 and CDR2: SGDLS, YYNGEE. The CDR3 region has the DNA TGTGCCAGCAGCGTAGCTCGGGGCAATGAGCAGTTCTTC. It codes for CASSVARGNEQFF.